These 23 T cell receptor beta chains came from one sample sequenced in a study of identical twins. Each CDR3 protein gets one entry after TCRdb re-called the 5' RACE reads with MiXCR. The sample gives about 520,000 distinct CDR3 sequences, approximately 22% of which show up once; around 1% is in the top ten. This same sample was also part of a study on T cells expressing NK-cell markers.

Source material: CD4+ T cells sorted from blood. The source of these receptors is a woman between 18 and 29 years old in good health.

CDR3 region: CASSFIYRAQSEAFF. CDR3 nucleotides: TGCGCCAGCAGCTTTATATATCGGGCCCAATCTGAAGCTTTCTTT. The chain links TRBV5-1 to TRBJ1-1; no clear D. Looked up from germline, CDR1 is SGHRS and CDR2 is YFSETQ. The V gene lost 2 bases and the J gene lost 6 bases, with 17 bases spanning the gap. There are 15 residues in the CDR3.

CDR3 nucleotides: TGCGCCAGCGGGGTAGGGCTTTCCAACACCGGGGAGCTGTTTTTT. Protein product: CASGVGLSNTGELFF. The chain combines TRBV5-1 with TRBJ2-2, with D unresolved. The CDR3 covers 15 residues. The ends were cut back, 7 bases at V and 2 bases at J, with 15 bases in the middle. The germline V gene has CDR1 SGHRS and CDR2 YFSETQ. Filled out from reference TRBV5-1 and TRBJ2-2, the complete variable domain reads KAGVTQTPRYLIKTRGQQVTLSCSPISGHRSVSWYQQTPGQGLQFLFEYFSETQRNKGNFPGRFSGRQFSNSRSEMNVSTLELGDSALYLCASGVGLSNTGELFFGEGSRLTVL.

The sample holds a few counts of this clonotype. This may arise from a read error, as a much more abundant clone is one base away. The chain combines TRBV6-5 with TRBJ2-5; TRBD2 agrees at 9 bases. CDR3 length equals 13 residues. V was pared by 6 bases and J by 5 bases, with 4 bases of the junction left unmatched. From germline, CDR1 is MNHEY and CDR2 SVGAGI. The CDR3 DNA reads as TGTGCCAGCAGATTAGCGGGAGCTGAGACCCAGTACTTC. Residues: CASRLAGAETQYF.

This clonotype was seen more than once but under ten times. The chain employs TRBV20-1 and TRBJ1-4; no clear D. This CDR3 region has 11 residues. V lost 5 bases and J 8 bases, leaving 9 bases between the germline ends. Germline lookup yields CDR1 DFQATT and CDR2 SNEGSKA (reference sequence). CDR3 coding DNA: TGCAGTGCTGCGACGAACGAAAAACTGTTTTTT. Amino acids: CSAATNEKLFF.

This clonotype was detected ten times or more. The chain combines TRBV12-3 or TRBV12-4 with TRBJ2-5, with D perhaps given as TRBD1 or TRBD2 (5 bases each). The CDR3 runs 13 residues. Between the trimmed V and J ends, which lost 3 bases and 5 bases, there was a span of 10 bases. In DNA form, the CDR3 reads TGTGCCAGCAGTTTGCGAGGGGAGGAGACCCAGTACTTC. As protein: CASSLRGEETQYF.

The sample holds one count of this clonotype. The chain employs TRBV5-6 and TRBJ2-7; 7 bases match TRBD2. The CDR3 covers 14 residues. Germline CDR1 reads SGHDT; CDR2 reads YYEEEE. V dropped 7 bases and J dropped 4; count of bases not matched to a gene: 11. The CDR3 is CASGPGLVEYEQYF. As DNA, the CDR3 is TGTGCCAGCGGCCCCGGACTAGTGGAATACGAGCAGTACTTC.

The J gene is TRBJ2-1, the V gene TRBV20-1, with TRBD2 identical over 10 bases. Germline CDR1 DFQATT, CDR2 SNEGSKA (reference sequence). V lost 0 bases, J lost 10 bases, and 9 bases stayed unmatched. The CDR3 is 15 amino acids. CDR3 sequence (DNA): TGCAGTGCTAGAGATATGAGCGGGGGGGCCAGGGAGCAGTTCTTC. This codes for CSARDMSGGAREQFF.

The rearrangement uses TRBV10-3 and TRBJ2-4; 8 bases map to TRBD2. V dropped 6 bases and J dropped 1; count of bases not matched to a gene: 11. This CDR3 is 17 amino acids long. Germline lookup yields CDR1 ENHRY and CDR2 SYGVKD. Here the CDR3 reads CAISAAIGREAKNIQYF. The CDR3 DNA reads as TGTGCCATCAGCGCGGCGATCGGGAGGGAGGCCAAAAACATTCAGTACTTC.

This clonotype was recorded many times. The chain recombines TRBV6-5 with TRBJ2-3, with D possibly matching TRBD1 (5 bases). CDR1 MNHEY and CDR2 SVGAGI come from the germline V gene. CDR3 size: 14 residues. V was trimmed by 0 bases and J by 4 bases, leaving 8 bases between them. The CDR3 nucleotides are TGTGCCAGCAGTTACTCGCAGGGCCCAGATACGCAGTATTTT. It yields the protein CASSYSQGPDTQYF.

CDR3 region: CSARDEQYF. CDR3 DNA sequence: TGCAGCGCGCGGGACGAGCAGTACTTC. The chain joins TRBV29-1 to TRBJ2-7; the D gene is possibly TRBD2 (5 bases). The CDR3 runs to 9 residues. V was shortened by 7 bases and J by 5 bases, with 6 bases between the two germline ends. Germline CDR1 and CDR2: SQVTM and ANQGSEA.

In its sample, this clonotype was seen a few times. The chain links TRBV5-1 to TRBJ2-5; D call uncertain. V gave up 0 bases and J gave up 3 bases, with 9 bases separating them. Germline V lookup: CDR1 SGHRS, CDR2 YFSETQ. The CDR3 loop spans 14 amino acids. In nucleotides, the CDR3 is TGCGCCAGCAGCTTGGGCCGGTTGGAAGAGACCCAGTACTTC. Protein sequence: CASSLGRLEETQYF.

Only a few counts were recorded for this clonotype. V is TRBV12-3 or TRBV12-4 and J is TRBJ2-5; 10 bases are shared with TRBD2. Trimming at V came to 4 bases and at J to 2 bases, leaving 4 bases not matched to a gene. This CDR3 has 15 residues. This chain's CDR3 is CASSSGTSVQETQYF. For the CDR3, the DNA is TGTGCCAGCAGTTCTGGGACTAGCGTACAAGAGACCCAGTACTTC.

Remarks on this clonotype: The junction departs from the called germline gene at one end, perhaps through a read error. The CDR3 spells CSGKVNTEVFF. The CDR3 DNA is TGCAGCGGTAAAGTGAACACTGAAGTTTTCTTT. The chain couples TRBV29-1 to TRBJ1-1; D ambiguous. This CDR3 contains 11 residues. Germline assignment: CDR1 SQVTM and CDR2 ANQGSEA.

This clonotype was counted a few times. The CDR3 reads CASSPPVDRGLNTEAFF. The CDR3 DNA follows: TGTGCCAGCTCACCACCTGTCGACCGGGGGCTGAACACTGAAGCTTTCTTT. The gene calls are TRBV18 and TRBJ1-1; perhaps TRBD1 as D (6 bases). Trimming stripped 0 bases from V and 0 bases from J, with 14 bases between. The CDR3 consists of 17 residues. From germline, CDR1 is KGHSH and CDR2 LQKENI.

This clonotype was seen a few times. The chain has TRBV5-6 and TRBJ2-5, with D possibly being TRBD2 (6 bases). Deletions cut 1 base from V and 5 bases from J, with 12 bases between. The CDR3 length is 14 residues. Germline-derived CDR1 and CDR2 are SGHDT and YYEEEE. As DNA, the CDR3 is TGTGCCAGCAGCTTGTTCGGCCGGGGGGAGACCCAGTACTTC. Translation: CASSLFGRGETQYF.

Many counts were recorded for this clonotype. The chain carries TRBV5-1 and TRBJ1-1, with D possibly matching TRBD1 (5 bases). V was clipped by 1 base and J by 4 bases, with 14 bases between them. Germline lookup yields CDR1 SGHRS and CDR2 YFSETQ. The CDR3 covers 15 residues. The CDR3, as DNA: TGCGCCAGCAGCTTGAGACCGGGGGAGAGCACTGAAGCTTTCTTT. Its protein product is CASSLRPGESTEAFF.

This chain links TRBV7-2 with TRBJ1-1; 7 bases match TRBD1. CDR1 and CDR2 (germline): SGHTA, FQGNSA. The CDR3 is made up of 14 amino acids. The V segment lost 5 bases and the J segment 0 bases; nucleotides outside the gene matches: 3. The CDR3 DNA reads TGTGCCAGCAGCGCCAGGGGGTTGAACACTGAAGCTTTCTTT. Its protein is CASSARGLNTEAFF. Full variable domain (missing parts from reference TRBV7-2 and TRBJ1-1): GAGVSQSPSNKVTEKGKDVELRCDPISGHTALYWYRQSLGQGLEFLIYFQGNSAPDKSGLPSDRFSAERTGGSVSTLTIQRTQQEDSAVYLCASSARGLNTEAFFGQGTRLTVV.

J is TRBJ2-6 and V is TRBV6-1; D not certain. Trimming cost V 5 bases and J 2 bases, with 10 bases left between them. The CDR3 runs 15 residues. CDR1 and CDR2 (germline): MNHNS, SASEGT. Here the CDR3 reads CASSPTVAGANVLTF. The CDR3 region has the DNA TGTGCCAGCAGTCCTACGGTCGCTGGGGCCAACGTCCTGACTTTC.

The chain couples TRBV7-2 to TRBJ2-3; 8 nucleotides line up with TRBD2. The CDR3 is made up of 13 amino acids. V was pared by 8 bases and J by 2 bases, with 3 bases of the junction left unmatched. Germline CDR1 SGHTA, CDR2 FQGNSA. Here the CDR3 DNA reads TGTGCCAGCCAGCGGGAGCTCACAGATACGCAGTATTTT. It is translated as CASQRELTDTQYF.

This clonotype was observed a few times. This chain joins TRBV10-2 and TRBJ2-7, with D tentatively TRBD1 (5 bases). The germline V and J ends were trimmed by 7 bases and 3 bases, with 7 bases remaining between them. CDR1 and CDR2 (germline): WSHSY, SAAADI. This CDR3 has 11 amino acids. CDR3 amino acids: CASMTDYEQYF. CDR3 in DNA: TGCGCCAGCATGACAGACTACGAGCAGTACTTC.

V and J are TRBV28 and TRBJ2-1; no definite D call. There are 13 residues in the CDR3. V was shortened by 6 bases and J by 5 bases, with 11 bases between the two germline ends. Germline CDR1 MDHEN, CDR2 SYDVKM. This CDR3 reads CASRLTRNNEQFF. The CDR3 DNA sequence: TGTGCCAGCAGATTGACGCGGAACAATGAGCAGTTCTTC.

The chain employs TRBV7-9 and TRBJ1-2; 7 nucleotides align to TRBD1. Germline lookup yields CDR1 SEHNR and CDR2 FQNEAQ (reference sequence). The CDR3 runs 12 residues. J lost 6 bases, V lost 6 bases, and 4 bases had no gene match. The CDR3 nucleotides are TGTGCCAGCAGTAGGCAGGGGGATGGCTACACCTTC. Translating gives CASSRQGDGYTF.

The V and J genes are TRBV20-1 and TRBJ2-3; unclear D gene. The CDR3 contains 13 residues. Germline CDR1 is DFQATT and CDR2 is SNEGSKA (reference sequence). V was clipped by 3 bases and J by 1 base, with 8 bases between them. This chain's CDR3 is CSARPAGTDTQYF. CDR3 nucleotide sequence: TGCAGTGCTAGGCCCGCCGGCACAGATACGCAGTATTTT.